One and the same sample provided the 3 T cell receptor beta chains below, sequenced in a study of shared clonotypes between healthy human individuals. Measured with immunoSEQ multiplex PCR; TCRdb has only the in-frame clones, and not every one. The sample has 520,000 or so clones; 79% are singletons. The source material was PBMCs. The receptors here all came from a woman aged 35 to 49 in good health. Some clones in this sample may be carry-over from other donors' samples.

This chain links TRBV7-2 with TRBJ2-7; TRBD1 matches 7 bases. Germline CDR1 SGHTA, CDR2 FQGNSA. CDR3 length: 15 amino acids. V lost 3 bases, J lost 2 bases, and 7 bases stayed unmatched. CDR3: CASSLTGTATYEQYF. The DNA of the CDR3 is TGTGCCAGCAGCTTGACAGGGACCGCAACCTACGAGCAGTACTTC. Looking up the rest from reference TRBV7-2 and TRBJ2-7 gives the full variable domain: GAGVSQSPSNKVTEKGKDVELRCDPISGHTALYWYRQSLGQGLEFLIYFQGNSAPDKSGLPSDRFSAERTGGSVSTLTIQRTQQEDSAVYLCASSLTGTATYEQYFGPGTRLTVT.

V gene TRBV19 combines with J gene TRBJ1-2, with D unresolved. The CDR3 totals 15 residues. The germline V gene encodes CDR1 LNHDA and CDR2 SQIVND (reference sequence). V was cut by 7 bases and J by 3 bases, with 18 bases left in between. CDR3 sequence: CASIPLKDMDYGYTF. CDR3 DNA: TGTGCCAGTATCCCTTTAAAAGACATGGACTATGGCTACACCTTC.

The rearrangement links TRBV27 to TRBJ2-5; no clear D. There are 13 residues in the CDR3. Trimming took off 5 bases at V and 0 bases at J, with 7 bases between the two ends. The V gene's germline CDR1 is MNHEY and CDR2 SMNVEV (reference sequence). CDR3 amino acids: CASSPNYQETQYF. The CDR3 nucleotides read TGTGCCAGCAGTCCCAACTACCAAGAGACCCAGTACTTC.